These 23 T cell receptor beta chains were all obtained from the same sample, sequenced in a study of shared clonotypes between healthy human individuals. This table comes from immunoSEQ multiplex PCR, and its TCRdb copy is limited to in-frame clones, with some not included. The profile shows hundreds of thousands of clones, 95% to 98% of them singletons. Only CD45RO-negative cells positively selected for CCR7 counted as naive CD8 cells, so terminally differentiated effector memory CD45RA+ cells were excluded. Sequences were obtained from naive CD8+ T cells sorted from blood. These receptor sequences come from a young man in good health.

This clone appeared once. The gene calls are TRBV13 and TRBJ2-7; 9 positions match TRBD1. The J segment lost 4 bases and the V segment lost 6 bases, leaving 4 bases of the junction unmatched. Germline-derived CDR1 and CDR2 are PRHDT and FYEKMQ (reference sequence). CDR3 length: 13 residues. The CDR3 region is CASRGTGTYEQYF. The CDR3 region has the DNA TGTGCCAGCAGAGGGACAGGGACATACGAGCAGTACTTC.

The CDR3 DNA follows: TGTGCCAGCAGCTTAGTTGAGGGAGGACTGCCCGAGCAGTACTTC. Its protein product is CASSLVEGGLPEQYF. This chain links TRBV7-8 with TRBJ2-7, with D possibly being TRBD2 (6 bases). Germline V gene sequence: CDR1 SGHVS, CDR2 FQNEAQ. This CDR3 spans 15 amino acids. V was pared by 1 base and J by 6 bases, with 16 bases between.

In nucleotides, the CDR3 is TGTGCCAGCAGCTTAGGCGGATTAACCGGGGAGCTGTTTTTT. Its translation: CASSLGGLTGELFF. V is TRBV7-3 and J is TRBJ2-2, with no clear D. V was pared by 2 bases and J by 5 bases, with 9 bases between. The CDR3 runs to 14 residues. Germline CDR1 SGHTA, CDR2 FQGTGA.

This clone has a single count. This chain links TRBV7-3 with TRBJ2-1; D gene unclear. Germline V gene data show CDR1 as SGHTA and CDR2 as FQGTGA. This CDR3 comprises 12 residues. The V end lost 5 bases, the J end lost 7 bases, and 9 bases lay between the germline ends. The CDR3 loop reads CASSPLGNEQFF. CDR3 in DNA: TGTGCCAGCAGCCCTCTCGGGAATGAGCAGTTCTTC.

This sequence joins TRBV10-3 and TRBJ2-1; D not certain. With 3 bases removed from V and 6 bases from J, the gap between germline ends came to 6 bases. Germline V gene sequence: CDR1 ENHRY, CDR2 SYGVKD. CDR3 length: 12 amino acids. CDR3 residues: CAISEKSNEQFF. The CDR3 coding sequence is TGTGCCATCAGTGAAAAGAGCAATGAGCAGTTCTTC.

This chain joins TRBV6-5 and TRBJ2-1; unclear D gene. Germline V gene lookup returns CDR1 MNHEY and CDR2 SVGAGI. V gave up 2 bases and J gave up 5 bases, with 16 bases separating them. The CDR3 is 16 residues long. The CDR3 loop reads CASSYRAQTSNNEQFF. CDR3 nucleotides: TGTGCCAGCAGTTACAGGGCCCAAACCTCAAACAATGAGCAGTTCTTC.

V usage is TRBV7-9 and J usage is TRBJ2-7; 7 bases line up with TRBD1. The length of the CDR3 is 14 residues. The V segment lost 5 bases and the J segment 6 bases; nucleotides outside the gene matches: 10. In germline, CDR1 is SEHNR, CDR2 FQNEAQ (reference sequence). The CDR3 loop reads CASSPEGAAVEQYF. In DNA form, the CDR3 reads TGTGCCAGCAGCCCTGAGGGGGCTGCAGTCGAGCAGTACTTC.

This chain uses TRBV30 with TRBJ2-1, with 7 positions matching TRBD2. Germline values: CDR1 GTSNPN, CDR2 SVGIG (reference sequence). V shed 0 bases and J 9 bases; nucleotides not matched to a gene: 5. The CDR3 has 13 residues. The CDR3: CAWSVQAGSEQFF. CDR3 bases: TGTGCCTGGAGTGTCCAAGCGGGGAGTGAGCAGTTCTTC.

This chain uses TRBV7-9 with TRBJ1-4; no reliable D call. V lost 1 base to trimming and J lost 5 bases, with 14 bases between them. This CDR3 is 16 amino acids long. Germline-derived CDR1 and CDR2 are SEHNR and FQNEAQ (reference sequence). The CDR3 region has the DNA TGTGCCAGCAGCTTAGTTCCCCAATTTCCAAATGAAAAACTGTTTTTT. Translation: CASSLVPQFPNEKLFF.

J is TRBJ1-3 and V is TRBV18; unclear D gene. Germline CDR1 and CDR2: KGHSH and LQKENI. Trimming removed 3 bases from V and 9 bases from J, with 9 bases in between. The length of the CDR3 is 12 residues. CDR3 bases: TGTGCCAGCTCACCGGGAGGGCCCACCATATATTTT. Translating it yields CASSPGGPTIYF.

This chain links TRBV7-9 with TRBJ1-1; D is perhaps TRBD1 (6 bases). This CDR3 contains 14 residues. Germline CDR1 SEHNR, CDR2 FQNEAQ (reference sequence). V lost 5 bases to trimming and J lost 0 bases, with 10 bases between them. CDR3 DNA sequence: TGTGCCAGCAGCCACAGGGAGTTGAACACTGAAGCTTTCTTT. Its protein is CASSHRELNTEAFF.

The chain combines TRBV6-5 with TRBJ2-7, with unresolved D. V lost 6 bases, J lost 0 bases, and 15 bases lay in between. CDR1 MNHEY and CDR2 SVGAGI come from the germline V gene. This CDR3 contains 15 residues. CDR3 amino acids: CASSVTQSASYEQYF. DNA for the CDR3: TGTGCCAGCAGCGTGACTCAGTCCGCCTCCTACGAGCAGTACTTC.

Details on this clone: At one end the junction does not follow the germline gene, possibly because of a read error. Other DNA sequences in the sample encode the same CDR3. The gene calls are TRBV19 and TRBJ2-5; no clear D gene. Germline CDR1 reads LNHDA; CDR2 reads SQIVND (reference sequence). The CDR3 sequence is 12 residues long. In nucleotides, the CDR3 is TGTGCCAGTAGTCTAGACCAAGAGACCCAGTACTTC. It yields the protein CASSLDQETQYF.

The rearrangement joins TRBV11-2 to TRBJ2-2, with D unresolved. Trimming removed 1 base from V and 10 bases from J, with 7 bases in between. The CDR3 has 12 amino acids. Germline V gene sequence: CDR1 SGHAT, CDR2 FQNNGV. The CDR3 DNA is TGTGCCAGCAGCTTAGGTTCGGTGGAGCTGTTTTTT. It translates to CASSLGSVELFF.

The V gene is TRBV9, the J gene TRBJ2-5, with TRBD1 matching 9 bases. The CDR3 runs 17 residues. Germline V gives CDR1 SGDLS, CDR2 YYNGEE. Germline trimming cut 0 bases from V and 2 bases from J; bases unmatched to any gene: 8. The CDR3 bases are TGTGCCAGCAGCGTAGCTTTTGGACAGGGGAAACAAGAGACCCAGTACTTC. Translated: CASSVAFGQGKQETQYF.

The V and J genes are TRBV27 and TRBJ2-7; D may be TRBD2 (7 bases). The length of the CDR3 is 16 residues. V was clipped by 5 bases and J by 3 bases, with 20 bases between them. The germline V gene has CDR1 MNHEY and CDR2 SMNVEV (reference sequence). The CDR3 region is CASSLLQGLSLYEQYF. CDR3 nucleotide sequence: TGTGCCAGCAGTCTACTACAGGGACTATCCCTCTACGAGCAGTACTTC.

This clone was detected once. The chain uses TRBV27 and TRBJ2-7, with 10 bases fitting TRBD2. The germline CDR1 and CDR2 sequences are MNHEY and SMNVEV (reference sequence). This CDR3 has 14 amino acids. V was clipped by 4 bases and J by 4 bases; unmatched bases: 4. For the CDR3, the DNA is TGTGCCAGCAGTTCGAGCGGGAGGGGGTACGAGCAGTACTTC. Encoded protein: CASSSSGRGYEQYF.

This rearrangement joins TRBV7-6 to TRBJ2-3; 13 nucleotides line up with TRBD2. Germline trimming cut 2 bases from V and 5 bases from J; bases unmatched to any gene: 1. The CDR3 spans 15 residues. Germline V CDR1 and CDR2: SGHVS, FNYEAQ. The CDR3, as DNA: TGTGCCAGCAGCTTAAGACTAGCGGGAGGAGATACGCAGTATTTT. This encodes CASSLRLAGGDTQYF.

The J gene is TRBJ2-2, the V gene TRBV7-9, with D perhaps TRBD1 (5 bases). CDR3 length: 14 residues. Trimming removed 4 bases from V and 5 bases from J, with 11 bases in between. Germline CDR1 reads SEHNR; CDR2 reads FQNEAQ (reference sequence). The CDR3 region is CASSSPGFTGELFF. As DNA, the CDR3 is TGTGCCAGCAGCTCCCCAGGGTTTACCGGGGAGCTGTTTTTT. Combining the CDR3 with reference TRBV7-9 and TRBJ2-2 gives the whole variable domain DTGVSQNPRHKITKRGQNVTFRCDPISEHNRLYWYRQTLGQGPEFLTYFQNEAQLEKSRLLSDRFSAERPKGSFSTLEIQRTEQGDSAMYLCASSSPGFTGELFFGEGSRLTVL.

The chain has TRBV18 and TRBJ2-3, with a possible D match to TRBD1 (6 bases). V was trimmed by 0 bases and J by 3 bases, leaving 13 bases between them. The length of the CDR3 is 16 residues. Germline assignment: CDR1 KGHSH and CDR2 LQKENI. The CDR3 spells CASSPPTQGLTDTQYF. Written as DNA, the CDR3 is TGTGCCAGCTCACCACCCACGCAGGGGCTTACAGATACGCAGTATTTT.

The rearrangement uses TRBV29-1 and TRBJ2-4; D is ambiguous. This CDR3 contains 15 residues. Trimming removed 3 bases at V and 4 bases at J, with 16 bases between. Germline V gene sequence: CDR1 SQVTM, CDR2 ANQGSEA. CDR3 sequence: CSVESPADLKNIQYF. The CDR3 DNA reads TGCAGCGTTGAGTCGCCGGCAGATTTAAAAAACATTCAGTACTTC. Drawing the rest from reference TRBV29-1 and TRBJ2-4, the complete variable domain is SAVISQKPSRDICQRGTSLTIQCQVDSQVTMMFWYRQQPGQSLTLIATANQGSEATYESGFVIDKFPISRPNLTFSTLTVSNMSPEDSSIYLCSVESPADLKNIQYFGAGTRLSVL.

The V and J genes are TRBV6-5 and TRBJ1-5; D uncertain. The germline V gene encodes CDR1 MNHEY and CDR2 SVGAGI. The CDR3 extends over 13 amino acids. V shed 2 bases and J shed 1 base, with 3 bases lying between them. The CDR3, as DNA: TGTGCCAGCAGTTACGACAGCAATCAGCCCCAGCATTTT. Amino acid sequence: CASSYDSNQPQHF.

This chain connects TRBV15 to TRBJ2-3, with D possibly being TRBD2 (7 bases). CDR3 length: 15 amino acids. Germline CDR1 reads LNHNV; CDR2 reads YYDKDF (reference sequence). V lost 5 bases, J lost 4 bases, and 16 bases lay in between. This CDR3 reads CATSGRGGVADTQYF. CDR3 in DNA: TGTGCCACCAGCGGGAGGGGGGGAGTGGCAGATACGCAGTATTTT. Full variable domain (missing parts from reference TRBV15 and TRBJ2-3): DAMVIQNPRYQVTQFGKPVTLSCSQTLNHNVMYWYQQKSSQAPKLLFHYYDKDFNNEADTPDNFQSRRPNTSFCFLDIRSPGLGDTAMYLCATSGRGGVADTQYFGPGTRLTVL.